The 15 T cell receptor beta chains below were found in one sample sequenced in a study of cytomegalovirus exposure and HLA in healthy donors (dated by TCRdb to the late 2010s). Preparation of the library involved the immunoSEQ multiplex PCR assay. For the multiplex PCR, a mixture combining 60 forward primers for TCR Vbeta segments and 13 reverse primers for TCR Jbeta segments was used. Entries here come from immuneACCESS through TCRdb and include only in-frame sequences with V and J called. Some clones fail to appear in such tables; in the studies checked, an unresolved V gene covers under half of the shortfall, and the cause of the remainder is unknown. The sample records some 210,000 clones, about 77% of which are singletons. The top ten clones comprise roughly 2.1% of the sample. The material sequenced was PBMCs. Source of these receptors: a woman aged 25 to 39 in good health and CMV-seropositive.

Only one count was recorded for this clone. This chain links TRBV21-1 with TRBJ1-1; TRBD1, the D gene given by the table, was not confirmed from the DNA. TRBV21-1 corresponds to a pseudogene. The CDR3 covers 13 residues. CDR3 residues: CASPYSGNTEAFF. In DNA, the CDR3 is TGTGCCAGCCCTTACAGTGGGAACACTGAAGCTTTCTTT.

The chain combines TRBV5-8 with TRBJ1-3, with D perhaps TRBD1 (6 bases). The V end lost 4 bases, the J end lost 0 bases, and 11 bases lay between the germline ends. The CDR3 has 15 residues. Germline V lookup: CDR1 SGHTS, CDR2 YDEGEE. CDR3 nucleotides: TGTGCCAGCAGCGGAGACAGGAGCTCTGGAAACACCATATATTTT. This codes for CASSGDRSSGNTIYF.

This clone was seen more than once but under ten times. J is TRBJ2-7 and V is TRBV9; no firm D call. The CDR3 covers 16 residues. The germline CDR1 and CDR2 sequences are SGDLS and YYNGEE. Trimming shortened V by 0 bases and J by 5 bases, and 18 bases separated the two germline ends. For the CDR3, the DNA is TGTGCCAGCAGCGTAGGAGGAGTAAAAAAGAACGACGAGCAGTACTTC. It encodes CASSVGGVKKNDEQYF.

The sample holds a few counts of this clone. The rearrangement uses TRBV6-6 and TRBJ1-2; TRBD1 matches at 7 bases. The V segment lost 5 bases and the J segment 2 bases; nucleotides outside the gene matches: 2. The CDR3 length is 13 residues. Germline CDR1 MNHNY, CDR2 SVGAGI (reference sequence). The CDR3 nucleotides read TGTGCCAGCAGTAAGACAGGGAACTATGGCTACACCTTC. As protein: CASSKTGNYGYTF.

V usage is TRBV28 and J usage is TRBJ1-2; D is unresolved. CDR1 and CDR2 (germline): MDHEN, SYDVKM. The V end was cut by 5 bases, the J end by 2 bases, with 9 bases between. The CDR3 runs to 13 residues. The CDR3 nucleotides are TGTGCCAGCAGTGTAAGGAGAAACTATGGCTACACCTTC. As protein: CASSVRRNYGYTF.

V gene TRBV19 combines with J gene TRBJ1-4; 9 positions match TRBD1. This CDR3 contains 14 residues. Trimming removed 7 bases from V and 6 bases from J; junction bases left unmatched: 6. Germline V gene lookup returns CDR1 LNHDA and CDR2 SQIVND (reference sequence). The CDR3 DNA reads as TGTGCCAGTACTCTAACAGGGGGCTATGAAAAACTGTTTTTT. Protein product: CASTLTGGYEKLFF.

This chain links TRBV4-1 with TRBJ1-1, with D tentatively TRBD1 (5 bases). Trimming shortened V by 5 bases and J by 10 bases, and 14 bases separated the two germline ends. This CDR3 is 12 amino acids long. Germline CDR1 and CDR2: MGHRA and YSYEKL. The CDR3 bases are TGCGCCAGCAGCTCTCCCGGGGGGGGAGCTTTCTTT. Translated, it gives CASSSPGGGAFF.

The chain carries TRBV7-8 and TRBJ1-2; 11 positions agree with TRBD1. This CDR3 comprises 14 residues. Germline V gene sequence: CDR1 SGHVS, CDR2 FQNEAQ. V was clipped by 4 bases and J by 7 bases; unmatched bases: 5. CDR3 region: CASSSRTGGSGYTF. The DNA for the CDR3 is TGTGCCAGCAGCTCGAGGACAGGGGGCAGTGGCTACACCTTC.

The V and J genes are TRBV28 and TRBJ2-1, with TRBD1 matching over 7 bases. This CDR3 region has 11 residues. The germline V gene encodes CDR1 MDHEN and CDR2 SYDVKM. J gave up 15 bases and V 6 bases, and 8 bases lay outside the gene matches. The CDR3 sequence is CASRGDRDWFF. The CDR3 DNA sequence: TGTGCCAGCAGGGGAGACAGGGATTGGTTCTTC.

This chain connects TRBV5-1 to TRBJ2-3, with D perhaps TRBD2 (7 bases). Trimming left V 0 bases short and J 0 bases short, with 20 bases between. This CDR3 region has 19 residues. Germline V CDR1 and CDR2: SGHRS, YFSETQ. CDR3 coding DNA: TGCGCCAGCAGCTTGGCCAAGGGGGGGCTCGGAGCTAGCACAGATACGCAGTATTTT. This sequence encodes CASSLAKGGLGASTDTQYF.

V and J are TRBV10-3 and TRBJ2-7; 7 bases match TRBD1. Germline V gene lookup returns CDR1 ENHRY and CDR2 SYGVKD. The V and J ends lost 4 bases and 3 bases, in that order; junction bases with no gene match: 9. The length of the CDR3 is 15 residues. Written as DNA, the CDR3 is TGTGCCATCAGTGCCTCGACAGGGACCCTCTACGAGCAGTACTTC. Encoded protein: CAISASTGTLYEQYF.

This clone was recorded only once. The gene calls are TRBV5-4 and TRBJ1-3; 8 bases agree with TRBD1. CDR1 is SGHNT and CDR2 is YYREEE in the germline V gene (reference sequence). The CDR3 extends over 16 amino acids. The V segment lost 3 bases and the J segment 4 bases; nucleotides outside the gene matches: 9. This CDR3 is CASSSPTGAVGNTIYF. The DNA for the CDR3 is TGTGCCAGCAGCTCCCCGACAGGGGCGGTCGGAAACACCATATATTTT.

This rearrangement joins TRBV4-1 to TRBJ2-5; the D is unclear. The DNA matches TRBJ2-7 better at its end, which makes the J call doubtful. CDR1 MGHRA and CDR2 YSYEKL come from the germline V gene. CDR3 length equals 16 residues. CDR3 region: CASSQDRTRVSYEQYF. For the CDR3, the DNA is TGCGCCAGCAGCCAAGATCGAACTCGGGTTTCCTACGAGCAGTACTTC.

The DNA for the CDR3 is TGTGCCAGCAGCTTAACTCTAGCGGGAGTGTCCAATGAGCAGTTCTTC. As protein: CASSLTLAGVSNEQFF. This chain connects TRBV7-3 to TRBJ2-1; 10 nucleotides align to TRBD2. Germline-derived CDR1 and CDR2 are SGHTA and FQGTGA. J lost 6 bases, V lost 0 bases, and 5 bases had no gene match. The CDR3 runs to 16 residues.

This clone turned up a few times. This rearrangement joins TRBV28 to TRBJ1-3, with 8 nucleotides matching TRBD1. Germline lookup yields CDR1 MDHEN and CDR2 SYDVKM. CDR3 length equals 16 residues. V dropped 3 bases and J dropped 2; count of bases not matched to a gene: 6. The CDR3 nucleotides are TGTGCCAGCAGTTTGCTCGGACAGGGCACTGGAAACACCATATATTTT. Protein product: CASSLLGQGTGNTIYF. The complete variable domain, with remaining parts taken from reference TRBV28 and TRBJ1-3, reads DVKVTQSSRYLVKRTGEKVFLECVQDMDHENMFWYRQDPGLGLRLIYFSYDVKMKEKGDIPEGYSVSREKKERFSLILESASTNQTSMYLCASSLLGQGTGNTIYFGEGSWLTVV.